This TCR beta chain came from a study of spatial heterogeneity in lung cancer. In the study overall: Sequences of the beta chain were consistently detected in greater numbers than alpha-chain sequences. Whole-study results and caveats: The study found ubiquitous expanded tumor TCRs in blood more at resection than follow-up.

This clonotype was recorded at least ten times. Its antigen is unidentified. Each TCR cDNA molecule bore a unique molecular identifier. TCRdb processed the 5' RACE reads anew with MiXCR; each CDR3 protein has one entry. Seen here are about 48,000 distinct CDR3 sequences, approximately 5% observed once, and the top ten hold around 10%. Noted time point: sample taken at primary tumor resection. Frozen PBMC, nontumor lung or tumor provided whole RNA, which was sequenced unsorted. The donor population consisted of 72 patients with untreated, early-stage non-small cell lung cancer. This CDR3 contains 17 residues. In germline, CDR1 is DFQATT, CDR2 SNEGSKA (reference sequence). V trimming: 3 bases; J trimming: 4 bases; junction bases outside the gene matches: 13.

This sequence originates from a male donor with early-stage non-small cell lung cancer. The chain uses TRBV20-1 and TRBJ2-1; 9 bases are a match to TRBD2. The material sequenced was PBMCs, taken at surgery. The CDR3 is CSASPNILAGRYNEQFF. CDR3 nucleotide sequence: TGCAGTGCTAGCCCAAACATCCTAGCGGGACGTTACAATGAGCAGTTCTTC.